One T cell receptor beta chain is described in this entry. V was clipped by 5 bases and J by 6 bases; unmatched bases: 6. Germline assignment: CDR1 KGHSH and CDR2 LQKENI. This CDR3 spans 13 amino acids. A single record per CDR3 protein comes from TCRdb applying MiXCR to the RT-PCR reads. The data show around 700,000 distinct CDR3 sequences, 14% seen once. The rearrangement joins TRBV18 to TRBJ1-1, with 7 bases identical to TRBD1. The source material was memory CD4+ T cells from blood. The receptor was derived from a female donor in good health, serving as a healthy control. The CDR3 here is CASSSLQGAEAFF. CDR3 bases: TGTGCCAGCTCATCCTTGCAGGGGGCTGAAGCTTTCTTT. The entire variable domain, with the rest obtained from reference TRBV18 and TRBJ1-1, is as follows: NAGVMQNPRHLVRRRGQEARLRCSPMKGHSHVYWYRQLPEEGLKFMVYLQKENIIDESGMPKERFSAEFPKEGPSILRIQQVVRGDSAAYFCASSSLQGAEAFFGQGTRLTVV.